These 19 T cell receptor beta chains were sequenced from one sample in a study of T cell repertoires in cytomegalovirus infection. Antigen specificity for these receptors is unknown. TCRdb processed the reads anew with MiXCR; each CDR3 protein has one entry. The sample lists some 900,000 distinct CDR3 sequences, 30% to 35% occurring once. Here the sequenced sample was cultured CD8+ T cells from PBMCs, taken from culture after CMV antigen stimulation. The source of these receptors is a human donor in good health (CMV status not recorded). Some clones in this sample may be carry-over from other donors' samples.

This clonotype was detected ten times or more. V usage is TRBV7-2 and J usage is TRBJ1-6; 8 bases are a match to TRBD1. Trimming took 5 bases from V and 9 from J; bases not matched to a gene: 9. Germline lookup yields CDR1 SGHTA and CDR2 FQGNSA. The CDR3 totals 15 residues. CDR3 DNA sequence: TGTGCCAGCAGCCTAGGGAAGGACAGGGTTTCACCCCTCCACTTT. It yields the protein CASSLGKDRVSPLHF.

The chain carries TRBV19 and TRBJ2-5; no clear D gene. CDR3 length: 13 residues. Trimming took off 4 bases at V and 5 bases at J, with 11 bases between the two ends. CDR1 LNHDA and CDR2 SQIVND come from the germline V gene (reference sequence). In DNA, the CDR3 is TGTGCCAGTAGTACGCACGACGGGGAGACCCAGTACTTC. This translates into CASSTHDGETQYF.

This chain connects TRBV19 to TRBJ2-5; TRBD2 agrees at 11 bases. The CDR3 is made up of 16 amino acids. Trimming removed 0 bases from V and 4 bases from J; junction bases left unmatched: 4. Germline CDR1 and CDR2: LNHDA and SQIVND (reference sequence). The CDR3 reads CASSIEVAGGSETQYF. CDR3 coding DNA: TGTGCCAGTAGTATAGAGGTAGCGGGGGGGTCAGAGACCCAGTACTTC.

This clonotype was counted only a few times. V usage is TRBV9 and J usage is TRBJ1-3; D gene ambiguous. Germline V lookup: CDR1 SGDLS, CDR2 YYNGEE. Trimming took 4 bases from V and 3 from J, leaving 23 bases between them. The CDR3 contains 18 residues. DNA of the CDR3: TGTGCCAGCAGCCCGCCCCCCGGGGTCCCAAACGGTGGAAACACCATATATTTT. It encodes CASSPPPGVPNGGNTIYF.

Concerning this clonotype itself: A read error is possible here, since a much larger clone lies one base away. The chain carries TRBV7-2 and TRBJ2-1; D remains unclear. This CDR3 region has 15 residues. The germline V gene encodes CDR1 SGHTA and CDR2 FQGNSA. The CDR3: CVSSLGLSSYNEQFF. CDR3 nucleotide sequence: TGTGTCAGCAGCTTAGGGCTGAGCTCCTACAATGAGCAGTTCTTC.

V is TRBV6-1 and J is TRBJ2-7, with TRBD2 matching 7 bases. The V gene's germline CDR1 is MNHNS and CDR2 SASEGT. This CDR3 is 14 amino acids long. The V and J ends lost 2 bases and 3 bases, in that order; junction bases with no gene match: 4. This CDR3 is CASSESAGVYEQYF. CDR3 coding DNA: TGTGCCAGCAGTGAATCGGCGGGGGTCTACGAGCAGTACTTC.

The genes are TRBV2 and TRBJ2-7, with D unresolved. There are 13 residues in the CDR3. Germline lookup yields CDR1 SNHLY and CDR2 FYNNEI. V was pared by 6 bases and J by 6 bases, with 15 bases between. The CDR3 DNA follows: TGTGCCAGCAGCTTCGTAGGTTCAGGCGAGCAGTACTTC. Its translation is CASSFVGSGEQYF. Drawing the rest from reference TRBV2 and TRBJ2-7, the complete variable domain is EPEVTQTPSHQVTQMGQEVILRCVPISNHLYFYWYRQILGQKVEFLVSFYNNEISEKSEIFDDQFSVERPDGSNFTLKIRSTKLEDSAMYFCASSFVGSGEQYFGPGTRLTVT.

J is TRBJ2-7 and V is TRBV6-2 or TRBV6-3; either TRBD1 or TRBD2 may supply D (5 bases each). Germline CDR1 reads MNHEY; CDR2 reads SVGEGT. The length of the CDR3 is 14 residues. Deletions cut 1 base from V and 7 bases from J, with 14 bases between. The CDR3 nucleotides are TGTGCCAGCAGTTACTGTATGGGGGTACAAGAGCAGTACGTC. Translation gives CASSYCMGVQEQYV.

This chain connects TRBV7-9 to TRBJ2-3, with D unresolved. The V end was cut by 4 bases, the J end by 0 bases, with 17 bases between. Per germline, CDR1 SEHNR and CDR2 FQNEAQ (reference sequence). The CDR3 runs to 17 residues. The CDR3 is CASSSPIKKTSTDTQYF. In DNA form, the CDR3 reads TGTGCCAGCAGCTCGCCCATTAAGAAAACTAGCACAGATACGCAGTATTTT.

This chain uses TRBV18 with TRBJ2-3, with D hard to call. The CDR3 length is 14 residues. The V gene's germline CDR1 is KGHSH and CDR2 LQKENI. The V end lost 6 bases, the J end lost 2 bases, and 12 bases lay between the germline ends. The CDR3 protein is CASSPGPNTDTQYF. In DNA form, the CDR3 reads TGTGCCAGCTCTCCTGGGCCGAACACAGATACGCAGTATTTT.

This sequence joins TRBV7-9 and TRBJ2-3; D remains unclear. The germline CDR1 and CDR2 sequences are SEHNR and FQNEAQ (reference sequence). This CDR3 is 19 amino acids long. Trimming stripped 5 bases from V and 3 bases from J, with 27 bases between. CDR3: CASSPITHATAYTTDTQYF. CDR3 coding DNA: TGTGCCAGCAGCCCGATTACCCATGCGACGGCCTACACGACAGATACGCAGTATTTT.

DNA of the CDR3: TGTGCCAGCAGTTACTCGGTAGGGGTGAGGTTTCGGACCGGGGAGCTGTTTTTT. This translates into CASSYSVGVRFRTGELFF. The chain uses TRBV6-6 and TRBJ2-2, with D perhaps matching TRBD1 (5 bases). There are 18 residues in the CDR3. V lost 0 bases to trimming and J lost 5 bases, with 19 bases between them. Germline assignment: CDR1 MNHNY and CDR2 SVGAGI (reference sequence).

This clonotype was seen a few times. The rearrangement uses TRBV7-6 and TRBJ2-5; D is possibly TRBD1 (5 bases). The germline gives CDR1 SGHVS, CDR2 FNYEAQ. The germline V and J ends were trimmed by 6 bases and 5 bases, with 16 bases remaining between them. The CDR3 has 14 amino acids. CDR3 region: CASRPYGSGETQYF. Here the CDR3 DNA reads TGTGCCAGCAGGCCTTATGGTTCAGGGGAGACCCAGTACTTC.

The chain recombines TRBV20-1 with TRBJ1-2; D not certain. The germline CDR1 and CDR2 sequences are DFQATT and SNEGSKA (reference sequence). The CDR3 runs 14 residues. V was cut by 0 bases and J by 4 bases, with 12 bases left in between. The CDR3 bases are TGCAGTGCTAGAGAAGTCACAGCTGGCTATGGCTACACCTTC. This translates into CSAREVTAGYGYTF.

This clonotype was detected a few times. The rearrangement links TRBV4-3 to TRBJ2-3; 11 bases line up with TRBD2. The CDR3 contains 19 residues. V dropped 0 bases and J dropped 5; count of bases not matched to a gene: 13. CDR1 and CDR2 (germline): LGHNA, YSLEER. The CDR3 loop reads CASSQDLSVAGGIGDTQYF. CDR3 bases: TGCGCCAGCAGCCAAGATCTCTCGGTAGCGGGGGGGATCGGAGATACGCAGTATTTT.

The chain is built from TRBV6-1 and TRBJ2-3, with TRBD1 as a possible D gene (5 bases). Germline assignment: CDR1 MNHNS and CDR2 SASEGT. Deletions cut 5 bases from V and 5 bases from J, with 20 bases between. The CDR3 covers 16 residues. DNA for the CDR3: TGTGCCAGCAGTACCTCCATCGGTCAGGGTGTAGATACGCAGTATTTT. Translation: CASSTSIGQGVDTQYF.

As to this clonotype: At one end, the junction sequence differs from germline, possibly due to a read error. The chain recombines TRBV2 with TRBJ1-2, with D tentatively TRBD1 (6 bases). CDR1 SNHLY and CDR2 FYNNEI come from the germline V gene. The CDR3 is 14 residues long. CDR3 loop: CASSEADSLYGYIF. CDR3 DNA sequence: TGTGCCAGCAGTGAAGCGGACAGCTTATATGGCTACATCTTC.

The chain combines TRBV4-1 with TRBJ2-3, with D uncertain. The length of the CDR3 is 17 residues. The germline V gene encodes CDR1 MGHRA and CDR2 YSYEKL. Trimming shortened V by 0 bases and J by 7 bases, and 20 bases separated the two germline ends. The DNA for the CDR3 is TGCGCCAGCAGCCAAGACCCCCCCGTCGGTGTTTCTAATACGCAGTATTTT. It yields the protein CASSQDPPVGVSNTQYF.

This clonotype was seen ten or more times. V and J are TRBV7-2 and TRBJ2-3; TRBD2 might be the D (5 bases). The germline CDR1 and CDR2 sequences are SGHTA and FQGNSA. The CDR3 covers 19 residues. V was clipped by 4 bases and J by 0 bases, with 23 bases between them. The CDR3 region is CASSSTLGGPFISTDTQYF. The CDR3 DNA is TGTGCCAGCAGCTCGACGTTGGGCGGGCCTTTTATTAGCACAGATACGCAGTATTTT.